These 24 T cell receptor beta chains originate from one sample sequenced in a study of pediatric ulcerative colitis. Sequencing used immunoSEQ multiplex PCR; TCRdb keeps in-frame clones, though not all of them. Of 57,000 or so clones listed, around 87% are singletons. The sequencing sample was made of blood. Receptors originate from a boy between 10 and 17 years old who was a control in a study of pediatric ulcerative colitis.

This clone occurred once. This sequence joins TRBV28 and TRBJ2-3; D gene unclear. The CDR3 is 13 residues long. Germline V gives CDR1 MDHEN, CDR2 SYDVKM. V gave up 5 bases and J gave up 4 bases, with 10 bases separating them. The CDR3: CASSPPAPDTQYF. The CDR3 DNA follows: TGTGCCAGCAGTCCCCCGGCCCCAGATACGCAGTATTTT.

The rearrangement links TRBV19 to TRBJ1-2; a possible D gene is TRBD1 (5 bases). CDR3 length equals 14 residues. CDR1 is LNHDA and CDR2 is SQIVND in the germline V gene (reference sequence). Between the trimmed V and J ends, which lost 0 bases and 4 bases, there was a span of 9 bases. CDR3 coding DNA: TGTGCCAGTAGTATAGATCGAGGGGTCTATGGCTACACCTTC. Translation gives CASSIDRGVYGYTF.

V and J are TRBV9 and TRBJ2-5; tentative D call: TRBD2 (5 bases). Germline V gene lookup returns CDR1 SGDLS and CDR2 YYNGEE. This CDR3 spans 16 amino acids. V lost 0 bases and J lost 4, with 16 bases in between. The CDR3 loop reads CASSVATGLAGETQYF. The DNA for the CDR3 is TGTGCCAGCAGCGTAGCTACTGGGCTAGCCGGAGAGACCCAGTACTTC.

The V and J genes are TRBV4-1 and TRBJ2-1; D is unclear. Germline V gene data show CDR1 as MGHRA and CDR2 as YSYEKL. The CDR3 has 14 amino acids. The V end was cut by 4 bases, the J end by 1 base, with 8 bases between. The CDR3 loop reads CASSRRESYNEQFF. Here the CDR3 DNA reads TGCGCCAGCAGCCGTAGAGAGTCCTACAATGAGCAGTTCTTC.

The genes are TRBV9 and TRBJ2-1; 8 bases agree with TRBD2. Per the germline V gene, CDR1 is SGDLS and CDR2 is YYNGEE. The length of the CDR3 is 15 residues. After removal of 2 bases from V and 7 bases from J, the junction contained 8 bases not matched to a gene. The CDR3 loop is CASSVGSGGPNEQFF. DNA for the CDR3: TGTGCCAGCAGCGTGGGGTCGGGAGGGCCGAATGAGCAGTTCTTC.

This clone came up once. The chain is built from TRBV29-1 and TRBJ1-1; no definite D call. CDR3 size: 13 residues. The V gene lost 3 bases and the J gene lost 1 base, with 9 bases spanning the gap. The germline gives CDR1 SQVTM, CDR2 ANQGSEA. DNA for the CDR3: TGCAGCGTTGACGCCAGCGAGAACACTGAAGCTTTCTTT. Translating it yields CSVDASENTEAFF.

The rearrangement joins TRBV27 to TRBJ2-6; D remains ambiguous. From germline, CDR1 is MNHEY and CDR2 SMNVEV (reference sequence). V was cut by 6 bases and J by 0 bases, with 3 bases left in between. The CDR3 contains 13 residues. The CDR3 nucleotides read TGTGCCAGCAGCCGCTCTGGGGCCAACGTCCTGACTTTC. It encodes CASSRSGANVLTF. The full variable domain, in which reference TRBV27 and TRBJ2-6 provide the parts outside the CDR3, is EAQVTQNPRYLITVTGKKLTVTCSQNMNHEYMSWYRQDPGLGLRQIYYSMNVEVTDKGDVPEGYKVSRKEKRNFPLILESPSPNQTSLYFCASSRSGANVLTFGAGSRLTVL.

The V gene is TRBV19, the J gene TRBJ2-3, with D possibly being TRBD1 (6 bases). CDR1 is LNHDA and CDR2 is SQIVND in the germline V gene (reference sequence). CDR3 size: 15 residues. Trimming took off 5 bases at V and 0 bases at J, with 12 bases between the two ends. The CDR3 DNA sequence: TGTGCCAGTAGTTCGGGACACCGTAGCACAGATACGCAGTATTTT. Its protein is CASSSGHRSTDTQYF. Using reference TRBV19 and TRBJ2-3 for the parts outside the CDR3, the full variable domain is DGGITQSPKYLFRKEGQNVTLSCEQNLNHDAMYWYRQDPGQGLRLIYYSQIVNDFQKGDIAEGYSVSREKKESFPLTVTSAQKNPTAFYLCASSSGHRSTDTQYFGPGTRLTVL.

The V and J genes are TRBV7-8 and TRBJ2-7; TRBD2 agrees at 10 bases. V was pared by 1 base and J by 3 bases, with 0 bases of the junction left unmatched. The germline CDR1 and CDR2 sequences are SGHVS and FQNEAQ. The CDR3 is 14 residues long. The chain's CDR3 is CASSLGLAGYEQYF. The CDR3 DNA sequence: TGTGCCAGCAGCTTAGGACTAGCGGGCTACGAGCAGTACTTC.

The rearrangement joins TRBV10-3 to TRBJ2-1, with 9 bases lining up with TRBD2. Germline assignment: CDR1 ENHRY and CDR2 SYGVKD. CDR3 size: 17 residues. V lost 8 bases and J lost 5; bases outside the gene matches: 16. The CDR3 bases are TGTGCCATCCAGGCGAGGGTGCTAGCGGGGATGAACAATGAGCAGTTCTTC. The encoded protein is CAIQARVLAGMNNEQFF.

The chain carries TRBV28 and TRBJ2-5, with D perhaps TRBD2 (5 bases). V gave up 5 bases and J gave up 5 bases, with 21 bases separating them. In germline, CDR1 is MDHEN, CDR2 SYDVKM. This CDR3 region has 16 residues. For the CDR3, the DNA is TGTGCCAGCAGTCCCAGCGTAACTAGAAATGGGGAGACCCAGTACTTC. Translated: CASSPSVTRNGETQYF.

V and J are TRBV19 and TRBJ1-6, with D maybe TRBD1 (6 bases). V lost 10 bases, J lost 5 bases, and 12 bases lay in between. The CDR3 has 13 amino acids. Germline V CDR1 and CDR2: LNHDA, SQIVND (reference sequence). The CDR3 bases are TGTGCCACAGGTAGGGGGGATAATTCACCCCTCCACTTT. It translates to CATGRGDNSPLHF. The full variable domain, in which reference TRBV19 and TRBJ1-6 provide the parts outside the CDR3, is DGGITQSPKYLFRKEGQNVTLSCEQNLNHDAMYWYRQDPGQGLRLIYYSQIVNDFQKGDIAEGYSVSREKKESFPLTVTSAQKNPTAFYLCATGRGDNSPLHFGNGTRLTVT.

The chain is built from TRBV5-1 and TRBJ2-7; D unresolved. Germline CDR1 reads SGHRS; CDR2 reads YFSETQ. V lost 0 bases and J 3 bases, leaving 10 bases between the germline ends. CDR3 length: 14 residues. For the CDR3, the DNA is TGCGCCAGCAGCTTGGAGAGATTATTCTACGAGCAGTACTTC. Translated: CASSLERLFYEQYF.

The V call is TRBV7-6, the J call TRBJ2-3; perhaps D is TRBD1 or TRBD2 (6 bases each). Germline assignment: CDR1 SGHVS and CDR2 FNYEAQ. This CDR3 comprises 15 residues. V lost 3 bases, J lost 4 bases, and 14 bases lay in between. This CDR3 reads CASSFAGGRADTQYF. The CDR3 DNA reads TGTGCCAGCAGCTTCGCTGGGGGGCGCGCAGATACGCAGTATTTT.

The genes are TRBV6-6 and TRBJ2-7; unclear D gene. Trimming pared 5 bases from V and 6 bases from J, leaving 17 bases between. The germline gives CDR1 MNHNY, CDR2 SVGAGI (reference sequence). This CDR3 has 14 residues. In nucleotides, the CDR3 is TGTGCCAGCAGTACGACTCCACGCCCAAGCGAGCAGTACTTC. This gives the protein CASSTTPRPSEQYF.

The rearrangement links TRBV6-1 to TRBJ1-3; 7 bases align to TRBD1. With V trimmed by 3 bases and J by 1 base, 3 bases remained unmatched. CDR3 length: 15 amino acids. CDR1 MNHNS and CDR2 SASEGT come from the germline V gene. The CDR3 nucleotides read TGTGCCAGCAGTGACCTACAGGGGTCTGGAAACACCATATATTTT. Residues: CASSDLQGSGNTIYF.

The CDR3 loop reads CASSLIEGVEAFF. The CDR3 nucleotides read TGTGCCAGCAGTTTAATCGAGGGAGTTGAAGCTTTCTTT. V and J are TRBV27 and TRBJ1-1, with D unresolved. This CDR3 has 13 amino acids. Germline-derived CDR1 and CDR2 are MNHEY and SMNVEV (reference sequence). V was trimmed by 2 bases and J by 7 bases, leaving 11 bases between them.

CDR3 nucleotide sequence: TGTGCCAGCAGCTTAGCAGGCTCTGGAAACACCATATATTTT. It codes for CASSLAGSGNTIYF. The genes are TRBV7-2 and TRBJ1-3; D is unclear. CDR1 SGHTA and CDR2 FQGNSA come from the germline V gene. V lost 0 bases and J 0 bases, leaving 3 bases between the germline ends. This CDR3 spans 14 amino acids.

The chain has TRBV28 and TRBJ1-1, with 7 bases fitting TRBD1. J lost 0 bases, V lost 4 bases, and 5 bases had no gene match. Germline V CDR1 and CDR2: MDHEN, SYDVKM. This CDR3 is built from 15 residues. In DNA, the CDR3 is TGTGCCAGCAGTTACCCCGGGACAGTGAACACTGAAGCTTTCTTT. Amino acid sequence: CASSYPGTVNTEAFF.

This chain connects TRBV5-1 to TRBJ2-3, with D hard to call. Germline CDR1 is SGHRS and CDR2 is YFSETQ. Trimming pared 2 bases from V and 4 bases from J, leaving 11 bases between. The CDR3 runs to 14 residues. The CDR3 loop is CASSFAQLPDTQYF. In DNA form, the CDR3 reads TGCGCCAGCAGCTTCGCGCAGCTTCCAGATACGCAGTATTTT.

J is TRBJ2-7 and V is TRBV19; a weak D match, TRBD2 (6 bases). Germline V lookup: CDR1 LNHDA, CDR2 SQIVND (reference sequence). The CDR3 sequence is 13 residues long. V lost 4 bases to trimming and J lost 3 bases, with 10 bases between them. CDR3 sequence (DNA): TGTGCCAGTAGTAGCGGGATCGGCTACGAGCAGTACTTC. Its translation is CASSSGIGYEQYF.

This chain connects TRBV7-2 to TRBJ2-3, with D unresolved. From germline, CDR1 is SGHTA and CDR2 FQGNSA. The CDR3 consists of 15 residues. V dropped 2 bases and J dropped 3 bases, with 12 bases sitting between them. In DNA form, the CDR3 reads TGTGCCAGCAGCTTAAAGAAGAGAACAACAGATACGCAGTATTTT. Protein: CASSLKKRTTDTQYF.

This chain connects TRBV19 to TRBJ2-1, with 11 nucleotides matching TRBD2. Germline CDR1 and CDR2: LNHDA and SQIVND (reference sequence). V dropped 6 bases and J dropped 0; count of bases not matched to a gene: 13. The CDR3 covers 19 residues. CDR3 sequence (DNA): TGTGCCAGTAGCAGCGGGCTAGCGGGGGGTAGGAGCTCCTACAATGAGCAGTTCTTC. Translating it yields CASSSGLAGGRSSYNEQFF.

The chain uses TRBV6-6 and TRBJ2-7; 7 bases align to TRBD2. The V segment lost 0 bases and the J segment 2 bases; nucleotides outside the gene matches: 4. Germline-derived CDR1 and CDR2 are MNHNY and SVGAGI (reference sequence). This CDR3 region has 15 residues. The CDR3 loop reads CASSYSAGQPYEQYF. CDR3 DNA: TGTGCCAGCAGTTACTCAGCGGGGCAGCCCTACGAGCAGTACTTC.